This T cell receptor beta chain is from a study of cytomegalovirus exposure and HLA in healthy donors. Study-wide results and limits: In a later analysis, CMV-associated beta chains were mostly HLA-associated, it appeared. A missense DCLRE1C variant was associated with V- and J-gene trimming of TCR beta chains in a later analysis, and an independent cohort replicated the association.

Comment on this clone: Its antigen remains unidentified.

Unmatched junction bases numbered 5, after V lost 5 bases and J lost 8 bases. The germline V gene has CDR1 MNHEY and CDR2 SMNVEV (reference sequence). The CDR3 sequence is 14 residues long. PCR used 60 Vbeta primers and 13 Jbeta primers. Authors' processing steps: Unique TCR beta chains numbered about 80 million in a later analysis, with some 9.9 million shared. Clones were sequenced by immunoSEQ multiplex PCR, and TCRdb holds only the in-frame ones, with some missing. D and trimming come from the DNA, and the V and J calls and clone size come from that table. The sample has approximately 220,000 clones, 80% to 85% seen once.

This chain uses TRBV27 with TRBJ1-4, with 10 bases matching TRBD1. The source of this sequence is a boy between 2 and 15 years old in good health and CMV-seronegative. Sequencing was carried out using PBMCs. In nucleotides, the CDR3 is TGTGCCAGCAGTCCGGGACAGGGGTGGGAAAAACTGTTTTTT. Translation gives CASSPGQGWEKLFF.